The clone carrying this T cell receptor (beta chain) was observed at least ten times. The antigen is unknown. These data come from a study of CD8 T cells in ankylosing spondylitis. Study-wide points: A TCR beta motif of eight or nine highly homologous variants seemed to mark ankylosing spondylitis blood.

Researchers built TCR beta libraries using quantitative 5'-RACE with molecular barcodes. MiXCR, run by TCRdb on the 5' RACE reads, gives a single entry per CDR3 protein. The repertoire holds roughly 160,000 distinct CDR3 sequences, with 11% as singletons. CDR1 is SGHRS and CDR2 is YFSETQ in the germline V gene. V dropped 4 bases and J dropped 4 bases, with 10 bases sitting between them. CDR3 length: 13 residues. Sequenced: blood, either unsorted or a sorted T cell fraction (not recorded which). The chain employs TRBV5-1 and TRBJ2-3; D not certain. This TCR came from a male donor with ankylosing spondylitis or in good health (not recorded which). CDR3: CASSPTLSDTQYF. CDR3 bases: TGCGCCAGCAGCCCCACTCTCTCAGATACGCAGTATTTT.